Listed below are T cell receptor beta chains from one sample, sequenced in a study of CD8 T cells in ankylosing spondylitis. TCRdb processed the 5' RACE reads anew with MiXCR; each CDR3 protein has one entry. The profile shows roughly 230,000 distinct CDR3 sequences, 8.2% of them singletons. Input material: blood, either unsorted or a sorted T cell fraction (not recorded which). These receptors were obtained from a female donor with ankylosing spondylitis or in good health (not recorded which). The CDR3 runs from the conserved cysteine through the conserved F or W. A D gene is named only where the DNA matches it firmly. Expanded clones are given a class, and other clones once, few, many or no size at all.

J	length	D	V	size	CDR3	DNA
TRBJ2-7	14	TRBD1	TRBV11-2	-	CASSETGIDYEQYF	TGTGCCAGCAGCGAGACAGGGATAGACTACGAGCAGTACTTC
TRBJ2-2	15	-	TRBV7-2	many	CASSLVMEFGGELFF	TGTGCCAGCAGCTTAGTGATGGAGTTTGGCGGGGAGCTGTTTTTT
TRBJ2-5	15	TRBD1	TRBV7-2	few	CASSKSGTGQETQYF	TGTGCCAGCAGCAAATCCGGGACAGGCCAAGAGACCCAGTACTTC
TRBJ2-1	15	TRBD2	TRBV7-2	few	CASSQTSGRGNEQFF	TGTGCCAGCAGCCAGACTAGCGGGAGAGGAAATGAGCAGTTCTTC
TRBJ1-4	15	TRBD1	TRBV9	-	CASSPRQGTNEKLFF	TGTGCCAGCAGCCCCCGACAGGGAACTAATGAAAAACTGTTTTTT
TRBJ1-2	14	TRBD1	TRBV3-1	many	CASSRRDRLYGYTF	TGTGCCAGCAGCCGCCGGGACAGACTCTATGGCTACACCTTC
TRBJ2-3	15	-	TRBV24-1	many	CATSDPRPGGDTQYF	TGTGCCACCAGTGACCCTCGCCCCGGAGGAGATACGCAGTATTTT
TRBJ2-3	15	TRBD2	TRBV5-1	many	CASSLAGASTDTQYF	TGCGCCAGCAGCTTAGCGGGAGCTAGCACAGATACGCAGTATTTT
TRBJ1-2	15	TRBD1	TRBV12-3/TRBV12-4	many	CASVDRGSPRDGYTF	TGTGCCAGCGTGGACAGGGGCTCTCCGAGAGATGGCTACACCTTC
TRBJ1-2	13	-	TRBV6-6	many	CASSPAVNYGYTF	TGTGCCAGCAGTCCGGCGGTTAACTATGGCTACACCTTC
TRBJ1-1	12	-	TRBV5-1	many	CASSLESTEAFF	TGCGCCAGCAGCTTGGAAAGCACTGAAGCTTTCTTT
TRBJ2-1	16	-	TRBV4-3	many	CASSQVHGSSYNEQFF	TGCGCCAGCAGCCAAGTACACGGCAGCTCCTACAATGAGCAGTTCTTC
TRBJ1-3	15	TRBD1	TRBV5-6	many	CASRGDRLTGNTIYF	TGTGCCAGCAGGGGGGACAGGCTTACTGGAAACACCATATATTTT
TRBJ2-6	15	-	TRBV15	many	CATSRDTSGANVLTF	TGTGCCACCAGCAGAGATACCTCTGGGGCCAACGTCCTGACTTTC
TRBJ2-1	18	-	TRBV29-1	few	CSVDPLSGTVSSYNEQFF	TGCAGCGTTGATCCTCTTTCCGGGACGGTGAGCTCCTACAATGAGCAGTTCTTC
TRBJ2-5	16	TRBD2	TRBV7-8	many	CASSGGGSGRGETQYF	TGTGCCAGCAGCGGAGGGGGTAGCGGGAGAGGAGAGACCCAGTACTTC
TRBJ2-1	15	TRBD2	TRBV29-1	many	CSVDSGLAGDLEQFF	TGCAGCGTTGATTCGGGGCTAGCGGGAGACCTTGAGCAGTTCTTC
TRBJ2-3	15	-	TRBV10-1	many	CASSSTTDSTDTQYF	TGCGCCAGCAGTAGTACGACAGACAGCACAGATACGCAGTATTTT
TRBJ1-2	12	-	TRBV20-1	many	CSARSPIYGYTF	TGCAGTGCCCGTTCCCCCATTTATGGCTACACCTTC
TRBJ1-1	13	-	TRBV28	many	CASGTLRDTEAFF	TGTGCCAGCGGCACCCTAAGGGACACTGAAGCTTTCTTT
TRBJ2-1	18	-	TRBV6-2/TRBV6-3	many	CASSYSGTLRSSYNEQFF	TGTGCCAGCAGTTACTCAGGGACTCTCCGGAGCTCCTACAATGAGCAGTTCTTC
TRBJ2-1	15	TRBD2	TRBV7-2	many	CASRYSSGSYNEQFF	TGTGCCAGCCGGTATTCTAGCGGCTCCTACAATGAGCAGTTCTTC
TRBJ2-3	13	TRBD1	TRBV29-1	many	CSKSQGSTDTQYF	TGCAGCAAATCACAGGGGAGCACAGATACGCAGTATTTT
TRBJ2-3	15	TRBD2	TRBV5-4	many	CASSPTSASTDTQYF	TGTGCCAGCAGCCCAACTAGCGCTAGCACAGATACGCAGTATTTT
TRBJ1-2	14	-	TRBV5-1	many	CASSLDQTAYGYTF	TGCGCCAGCAGCTTGGATCAGACAGCCTATGGCTACACCTTC
TRBJ2-3	16	-	TRBV14	many	CASSQDWQHPPDTQYF	TGTGCCAGCAGCCAAGACTGGCAGCATCCCCCAGATACGCAGTATTTT
TRBJ2-3	15	TRBD2	TRBV4-3	many	CASSQGAAGADTQYF	TGCGCCAGCAGCCAAGGAGCAGCGGGAGCAGATACGCAGTATTTT
TRBJ2-3	13	TRBD1	TRBV20-1	many	CSATEAGGDTQYF	TGCAGTGCTACAGAGGCAGGGGGAGATACGCAGTATTTT
TRBJ1-2	12	-	TRBV3-1	many	CASSQGFYGYTF	TGTGCCAGCAGCCAGGGCTTCTATGGCTACACCTTC
TRBJ2-3	15	-	TRBV7-2	-	CASSLRGRGTDTQYF	TGTGCCAGCAGCCTCAGGGGACGGGGCACAGATACGCAGTATTTT
TRBJ2-5	15	-	TRBV6-1	many	CASIPRWLIQETQYF	TGTGCCAGCATTCCTAGGTGGCTAATCCAAGAGACCCAGTACTTC
TRBJ1-3	17	-	TRBV4-3	many	CASSQDGGGNSGNTIYF	TGCGCCAGCAGCCAAGATGGGGGGGGAAACTCTGGAAACACCATATATTTT
TRBJ2-3	14	TRBD2	TRBV6-2/TRBV6-3	few	CATTPDGGTDTQYF	TGTGCCACCACACCAGACGGGGGGACAGATACGCAGTATTTT